The clone carrying this T cell receptor beta chain came up a few times. The sample comes from a study of regulatory T cells in long-lasting Graves disease. This CDR3 region has 19 residues. V lost 4 bases, J lost 0 bases, and 22 bases lay in between. Germline V gene sequence: CDR1 SEHNR, CDR2 FQNEAQ (reference sequence). The time point: newly diagnosed GD, antithyroid drugs for less than 3 months. Researchers made the TCR library from RNA that was extracted from PBMCs. Construction of the TCR beta libraries employed iRepertoire HTBI primers in conjunction with Arm-PCR of CDR3 regions. TCRdb passed the multiplex PCR reads through MiXCR, listing each CDR3 protein once. The table records 520,000 or so distinct CDR3 sequences, around 12% of them present only once. In addition, the sample was reused for a study of T cells in Graves' hyperthyroidism and ophthalmopathy. That source notes: Graves' hyperthyroidism qualified as stable when ophthalmopathy did not progress within 18 months.

The clonotype originates from a woman aged 30 to 39 with Graves disease. Here the sequenced sample was peripheral blood mononuclear cells (PBMCs), taken at new diagnosis, from a patient treated with antithyroid drugs. The chain carries TRBV7-9 and TRBJ2-1; D perhaps matches TRBD2 (7 bases). Written as DNA, the CDR3 is TGTGCCAGCAGCTCGAGCTTAGGGGGGCTAGCGGTCTCCTACAATGAGCAGTTCTTC. This sequence encodes CASSSSLGGLAVSYNEQFF.